The 8 T cell receptor beta chains below all came from one sample that was sequenced in a study of human T cells and chemical hapten exposure. TCRdb analysed the RACE reads with MiXCR anew, one entry per CDR3 protein. The profile shows about 400,000 distinct CDR3 sequences, more than 5% of them singletons. Noted time point: patch test 2, 6 weeks after DPC sensitization. Documented treatment: therapeutic diphenylcyclopropenone sensitization with weekly scalp DPC. The material was whole blood, obtained in connection with sensitization to the hapten diphenylcyclopropenone (DPC). All receptors come from a woman younger than 30 with alopecia areata. Some clones in this sample may be carry-over from other donors' samples.

This clonotype appeared a few times. V and J are TRBV4-2 and TRBJ1-4; 10 nucleotides agree with TRBD1. V lost 3 bases, J lost 5 bases, and 6 bases stayed unmatched. Germline lookup yields CDR1 LGHNA and CDR2 YNFKEQ. The length of the CDR3 is 16 residues. CDR3 sequence reads: CASSHDRGRLNEKLFF. CDR3 bases: TGTGCCAGCAGCCATGACAGGGGGCGCTTAAATGAAAAACTGTTTTTT.

This clonotype was found once. This may come from a read error, since a much larger clone is one base off. This rearrangement joins TRBV11-2 to TRBJ2-7; the D gene is possibly TRBD2 (6 bases). The CDR3 covers 15 residues. The germline V gene encodes CDR1 SGHAT and CDR2 FQNNGV. This chain's CDR3 is CASSSPLSGLYDQYF. CDR3 in DNA: TGTGCCAGCAGCTCCCCCCTGTCGGGACTCTACGATCAGTACTTC.

This clonotype has a count of ten or more. The rearrangement uses TRBV12-3 or TRBV12-4 and TRBJ1-1; D uncertain. Trimming pared 3 bases from V and 1 base from J, leaving 12 bases between. The CDR3 covers 15 residues. As DNA, the CDR3 is TGTGCCAGCAGTTTTGGTTCACCGGCGAACACTGAAGCTTTCTTT. This codes for CASSFGSPANTEAFF.

The gene calls are TRBV4-3 and TRBJ1-4; D is uncertain. The CDR3 spans 15 residues. Germline V gene sequence: CDR1 LGHNA, CDR2 YSLEER. V dropped 2 bases and J dropped 3 bases, with 10 bases sitting between them. In DNA, the CDR3 is TGCGCCAGCAGCCAATCCCTGGATCCTAATGAAAAACTGTTTTTT. It specifies CASSQSLDPNEKLFF.

This clonotype was detected many times. The J gene is TRBJ2-3, the V gene TRBV5-1, with TRBD1 matching over 9 bases. V was clipped by 4 bases and J by 4 bases; unmatched bases: 7. CDR1 is SGHRS, CDR2 YFSETQ, per germline. There are 15 residues in the CDR3. The CDR3 DNA reads TGCGCCAGCAGCATAGGACAGGGGCCAGCAGATACGCAGTATTTT. Translation: CASSIGQGPADTQYF.

The J gene is TRBJ1-5, the V gene TRBV6-5; D ambiguous. CDR1 is MNHEY and CDR2 is SVGAGI in the germline V gene. V was trimmed by 5 bases and J by 3 bases, leaving 14 bases between them. The CDR3 loop spans 15 amino acids. Written as DNA, the CDR3 is TGTGCCAGCAGTCCAGCGTCAGTTTCCAATCAGCCCCAGCATTTT. The encoded protein is CASSPASVSNQPQHF.

This chain connects TRBV10-2 to TRBJ1-2; no clear D gene. Germline CDR1 WSHSY, CDR2 SAAADI. This CDR3 has 15 residues. Deletions cut 0 bases from V and 5 bases from J, with 13 bases between. CDR3 coding DNA: TGCGCCAGCAGTGAGTCACTTGACACCGTATATGGCTACACCTTC. As protein: CASSESLDTVYGYTF.

This clonotype was observed a few times. The chain is built from TRBV25-1 and TRBJ2-7; D remains unclear. The germline gives CDR1 MGHDK, CDR2 SYGVNS. The CDR3 is 11 amino acids. V lost 3 bases and J lost 7, with 7 bases in between. CDR3 nucleotides: TGTGCCAGCAGTGATTGGTCTGAGCAGTACTTC. This codes for CASSDWSEQYF.